The 19 T cell receptor beta chains below all came from one sample that was sequenced in a study of early T cells in non-severe SARS-CoV-2 infection. Each CDR3 protein gets one entry after TCRdb re-called the 5' RACE reads with MiXCR. The table records 55,000 to 70,000 distinct CDR3 sequences, 4.9% of them present only once. Sequencing was done on a sample of whole blood. These receptors all stem from an adult who was a healthcare worker with PCR-confirmed SARS-CoV-2 infection or an uninfected control (not recorded which).

The sample holds many counts of this clonotype. The V gene is TRBV5-1, the J gene TRBJ2-2; 8 bases map to TRBD1. The V gene end was trimmed by 0 bases and the J gene end by 5 bases; junction bases not matched to a gene: 3. The germline V gene has CDR1 SGHRS and CDR2 YFSETQ. The CDR3 contains 15 residues. DNA for the CDR3: TGCGCCAGCAGCTTGGAGACAGGGGAAACCGGGGAGCTGTTTTTT. It codes for CASSLETGETGELFF.

The CDR3 nucleotides are TGTGCCAGCAGTTTAGCGCGGCAGGGTGGCCACGAGCAGTACTTC. This gives the protein CASSLARQGGHEQYF. V gene TRBV12-3 or TRBV12-4 combines with J gene TRBJ2-7; tentatively, D is TRBD1 (5 bases). This CDR3 is built from 15 residues. V was pared by 0 bases and J by 5 bases, with 14 bases between.

This clonotype has a handful of counts. The genes are TRBV6-6 and TRBJ2-1, with TRBD1 as a possible D gene (7 bases). Between the trimmed V and J ends, which lost 7 bases and 0 bases, there was a span of 13 bases. CDR3 length equals 15 residues. In germline, CDR1 is MNHNY, CDR2 SVGAGI (reference sequence). CDR3 in DNA: TGTGCCAGCACCCCAGGGGGGACCTCCTACAATGAGCAGTTCTTC. This codes for CASTPGGTSYNEQFF.

This clonotype was observed many times. The chain joins TRBV30 to TRBJ2-2; D is unresolved. The ends were cut back, 2 bases at V and 4 bases at J, with 8 bases in the middle. The CDR3 is made up of 13 amino acids. Per the germline V gene, CDR1 is GTSNPN and CDR2 is SVGIG (reference sequence). DNA of the CDR3: TGTGCCTGGAGTTCTGGTGTCACCGGGGAGCTGTTTTTT. Translated: CAWSSGVTGELFF.

Many counts were recorded for this clonotype. J is TRBJ2-2 and V is TRBV3-1; 9 bases line up with TRBD2. CDR3 length: 13 residues. Germline-derived CDR1 and CDR2 are LGHDT and YNNKEL (reference sequence). V trimming: 10 bases; J trimming: 2 bases; junction bases outside the gene matches: 2. The CDR3 reads CATSGINTGELFF. DNA of the CDR3: TGTGCCACTAGCGGGATCAACACCGGGGAGCTGTTTTTT.

This clonotype has a handful of counts. The CDR3 spells CASRKSASGTDTQYF. In DNA form, the CDR3 reads TGTGCCAGCAGAAAGAGCGCTAGCGGCACAGATACGCAGTATTTT. V gene TRBV12-3 or TRBV12-4 combines with J gene TRBJ2-3, with a possible D match to TRBD2 (6 bases). Trimming left V 6 bases short and J 1 base short, with 14 bases between. This CDR3 comprises 15 residues.

In its sample, this clonotype was seen many times. V usage is TRBV7-9 and J usage is TRBJ2-2; 9 bases align to TRBD1. The CDR3 loop spans 15 amino acids. From germline, CDR1 is SEHNR and CDR2 FQNEAQ (reference sequence). Trimming took 4 bases from V and 1 from J; bases not matched to a gene: 1. CDR3 amino acids: CASSSGQGNTGELFF. As DNA, the CDR3 is TGTGCCAGCAGCTCGGGACAGGGGAACACCGGGGAGCTGTTTTTT.

This clonotype came up many times. This chain connects TRBV29-1 to TRBJ1-1; D might be TRBD1 (5 bases). The CDR3 totals 13 residues. V lost 6 bases and J 1 base, leaving 12 bases between the germline ends. Germline assignment: CDR1 SQVTM and CDR2 ANQGSEA. The CDR3 sequence is CSVKGGGNTEAFF. The CDR3 nucleotides read TGCAGCGTCAAGGGCGGGGGGAACACTGAAGCTTTCTTT.

This clonotype was observed at least ten times. The V and J genes are TRBV2 and TRBJ2-2; TRBD2 aligns across 7 bases. Germline V CDR1 and CDR2: SNHLY, FYNNEI. Losses at the gene ends were 5 bases for V and 3 bases for J; bases not matched to a gene: 3. The CDR3 spans 14 residues. The CDR3 DNA is TGTGCCAGCAGTAGACTAGCCCACACCGGGGAGCTGTTTTTT. Amino acids: CASSRLAHTGELFF. Together with reference TRBV2 and TRBJ2-2, the CDR3 gives the full variable domain: EPEVTQTPSHQVTQMGQEVILRCVPISNHLYFYWYRQILGQKVEFLVSFYNNEISEKSEIFDDQFSVERPDGSNFTLKIRSTKLEDSAMYFCASSRLAHTGELFFGEGSRLTVL.

This clonotype was seen many times. V usage is TRBV7-2 and J usage is TRBJ1-1; unclear D gene. Trimming pared 5 bases from V and 5 bases from J, leaving 9 bases between. This CDR3 spans 12 amino acids. Germline-derived CDR1 and CDR2 are SGHTA and FQGNSA. Here the CDR3 reads CASSPRGTEAFF. The CDR3 bases are TGTGCCAGCAGCCCCCGCGGGACTGAAGCTTTCTTT.

This clonotype was seen many times. The gene calls are TRBV7-8 and TRBJ2-3; maybe TRBD2 (5 bases). The CDR3 covers 13 residues. Trimming removed 5 bases from V and 4 bases from J, with 10 bases in between. The germline CDR1 and CDR2 sequences are SGHVS and FQNEAQ. This chain's CDR3 is CASSQIGADTQYF. CDR3 in DNA: TGTGCCAGCAGCCAGATCGGGGCAGATACGCAGTATTTT. The full variable domain, in which reference TRBV7-8 and TRBJ2-3 provide the parts outside the CDR3, is GAGVSQSPRYKVAKRGQDVALRCDPISGHVSLFWYQQALGQGPEFLTYFQNEAQLDKSGLPSDRFFAERPEGSVSTLKIQRTQQEDSAVYLCASSQIGADTQYFGPGTRLTVL.

This clonotype appeared a few times. V is TRBV20-1 and J is TRBJ1-1; D is unclear. Looked up from germline, CDR1 is DFQATT and CDR2 is SNEGSKA (reference sequence). The length of the CDR3 is 17 residues. V lost 0 bases and J 1 base, leaving 18 bases between the germline ends. Here the CDR3 DNA reads TGCAGTGCTAGAGATATGGTGAACTGGGAGGCGAACACTGAAGCTTTCTTT. This codes for CSARDMVNWEANTEAFF.

This clonotype was observed at least ten times. V gene TRBV7-6 combines with J gene TRBJ2-1, with D hard to call. Trimming left V 6 bases short and J 0 bases short, with 12 bases between. CDR1 and CDR2 from the germline V gene are SGHVS and FNYEAQ. There are 15 residues in the CDR3. CDR3 residues: CASSLDFGSYNEQFF. CDR3 bases: TGTGCCAGCAGTCTTGACTTTGGCTCCTACAATGAGCAGTTCTTC. Full variable domain (rest looked up from reference TRBV7-6 and TRBJ2-1): GAGVSQSPRYKVTKRGQDVALRCDPISGHVSLYWYRQALGQGPEFLTYFNYEAQQDKSGLPNDRFSAERPEGSISTLTIQRTEQRDSAMYRCASSLDFGSYNEQFFGPGTRLTVL.

This clonotype was observed many times. The rearrangement links TRBV5-1 to TRBJ1-5, with D possibly TRBD1 on 6 matching bases. Per the germline V gene, CDR1 is SGHRS and CDR2 is YFSETQ. This CDR3 comprises 15 residues. Trimming removed 5 bases from V and 5 bases from J, with 17 bases in between. CDR3 nucleotide sequence: TGCGCCAGCAGGCTTGGCTCAGGGGCCGATCAGCCCCAGCATTTT. It codes for CASRLGSGADQPQHF.

The J gene is TRBJ1-2, the V gene TRBV11-2; 8 positions match TRBD1. With V trimmed by 6 bases and J by 6 bases, 9 bases remained unmatched. The CDR3 is 14 amino acids. Germline values: CDR1 SGHAT, CDR2 FQNNGV. In DNA form, the CDR3 reads TGTGCCAGCAGTTCAGACAGGGGCAGTAATGGCTACACCTTC. Protein product: CASSSDRGSNGYTF.

The chain recombines TRBV5-1 with TRBJ1-1; 9 positions agree with TRBD1. The ends lost 4 bases at V and 0 bases at J; junction bases unmatched: 7. This CDR3 is 16 amino acids long. Germline V CDR1 and CDR2: SGHRS, YFSETQ. In nucleotides, the CDR3 is TGCGCCAGCAGCCCCGGACAGGGGAGGATGAACACTGAAGCTTTCTTT. This sequence encodes CASSPGQGRMNTEAFF.

This clonotype was counted at least ten times. This chain links TRBV4-1 with TRBJ2-1; possible D gene TRBD2, 5 bases. The CDR3 covers 15 residues. Trimming removed 3 bases from V and 4 bases from J, with 13 bases in between. CDR1 MGHRA and CDR2 YSYEKL come from the germline V gene. CDR3: CASSQDIPGYNEQFF. The CDR3 region has the DNA TGCGCCAGCAGCCAGGATATTCCGGGGTACAATGAGCAGTTCTTC.

This clonotype was detected a few times. The CDR3 DNA is TGCAGTGCCCCCGGGACTAGTCTCAATGAGCAGTTCTTC. This sequence encodes CSAPGTSLNEQFF. The chain carries TRBV20-1 and TRBJ2-1; TRBD2 aligns across 8 bases. V gave up 6 bases and J gave up 6 bases; unmatched junction bases: 7. This CDR3 has 13 residues. Looked up from germline, CDR1 is DFQATT and CDR2 is SNEGSKA (reference sequence).

This clonotype was seen at least ten times. The chain employs TRBV4-1 and TRBJ2-7; 11 nucleotides agree with TRBD2. Germline V gene data show CDR1 as MGHRA and CDR2 as YSYEKL. With V trimmed by 0 bases and J by 6 bases, 7 bases remained unmatched. The CDR3 has 16 amino acids. The CDR3 DNA follows: TGCGCCAGCAGCCAAGATTCCGCTAGCGGGAGGTTCGAGCAGTACTTC. It yields the protein CASSQDSASGRFEQYF.